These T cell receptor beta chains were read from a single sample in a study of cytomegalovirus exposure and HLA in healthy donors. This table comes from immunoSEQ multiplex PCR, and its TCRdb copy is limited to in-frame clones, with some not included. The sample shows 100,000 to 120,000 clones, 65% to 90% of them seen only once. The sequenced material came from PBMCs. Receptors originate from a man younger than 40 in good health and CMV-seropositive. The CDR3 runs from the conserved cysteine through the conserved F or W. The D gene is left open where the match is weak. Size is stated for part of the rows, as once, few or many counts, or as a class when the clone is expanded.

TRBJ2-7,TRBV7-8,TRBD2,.,CASSPYDLADYEQYF,TGTGCCAGCAGCCCTTACGACCTAGCGGACTACGAGCAGTACTTC
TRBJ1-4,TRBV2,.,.,CASTPVGLENEKLFF,TGTGCCAGCACCCCCGTTGGGCTGGAAAATGAAAAACTGTTTTTT
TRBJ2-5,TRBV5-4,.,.,CASSLPTLAQETQYF,TGTGCCAGCAGCTTGCCGACTCTGGCGCAAGAGACCCAGTACTTC
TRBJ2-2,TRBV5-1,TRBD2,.,CASSLDSGGNTGELFF,TGCGCCAGCAGCTTGGATAGCGGGGGGAACACCGGGGAGCTGTTTTTT
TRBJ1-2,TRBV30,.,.,CAWSEGDGYTF,TGTGCCTGGAGTGAGGGGGATGGCTACACCTTC
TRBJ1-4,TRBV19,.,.,CASSMGGARREKLFF,TGTGCCAGTAGTATGGGCGGGGCCCGGAGAGAAAAACTGTTTTTT
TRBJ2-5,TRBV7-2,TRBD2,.,CASSLGLAGGPNQETQYF,TGTGCCAGCAGCTTGGGACTAGCGGGGGGTCCAAACCAAGAGACCCAGTACTTC
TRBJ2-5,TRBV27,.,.,CASSPTKGETQYF,TGTGCCAGCAGCCCGACAAAGGGGGAGACCCAGTACTTC
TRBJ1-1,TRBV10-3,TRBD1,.,CAIRDRGGTEAFF,TGTGCCATCAGGGACAGGGGAGGCACTGAAGCTTTCTTT
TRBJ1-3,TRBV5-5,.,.,CASSRTGFPGNTIYF,TGTGCCAGCAGTCGTACAGGTTTCCCTGGAAACACCATATATTTT
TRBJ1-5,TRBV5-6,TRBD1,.,CASSLGTGGNQPQHF,TGTGCCAGCAGCTTGGGGACAGGGGGCAATCAGCCCCAGCATTTT
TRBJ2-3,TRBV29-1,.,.,CSVEEEPGGTDTQYF,TGCAGCGTTGAAGAGGAGCCAGGGGGGACAGATACGCAGTATTTT
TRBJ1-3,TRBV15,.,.,CATSRVGAASGNTIYF,TGTGCCACCAGCAGAGTGGGGGCCGCCTCTGGAAACACCATATATTTT
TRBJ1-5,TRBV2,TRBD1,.,CASSADRSAYQPQHF,TGTGCCAGCAGTGCGGACAGGTCTGCATATCAGCCCCAGCATTTT
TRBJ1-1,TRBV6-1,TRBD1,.,CASSWDREGGTEAFF,TGTGCCAGCAGTTGGGACAGGGAGGGAGGGACTGAAGCTTTCTTT
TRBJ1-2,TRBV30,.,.,CAWSPSLNYGYTF,TGTGCCTGGAGCCCTTCACTGAACTATGGCTACACCTTC
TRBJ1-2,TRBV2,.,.,CASSDNQGYGGYTF,TGTGCCAGCAGTGACAATCAGGGATACGGTGGCTACACCTTC
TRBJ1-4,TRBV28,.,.,CASSQTGANEKLFF,TGTGCCAGCAGCCAGACAGGTGCTAATGAAAAACTGTTTTTT
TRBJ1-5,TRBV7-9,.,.,CASSPDRYSNQPQHF,TGTGCCAGCAGCCCTGACAGATATAGCAATCAGCCCCAGCATTTT
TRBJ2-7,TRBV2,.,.,CASSGSGRAYEQYF,TGTGCCAGCAGCGGGAGCGGGCGGGCCTACGAGCAGTACTTC
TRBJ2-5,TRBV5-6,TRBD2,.,CASSAGGEETQYF,TGTGCCAGCAGCGCGGGGGGGGAGGAGACCCAGTACTTC
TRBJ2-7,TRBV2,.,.,CASSEGPRTGRGEQYF,TGTGCCAGCAGTGAAGGGCCTCGGACGGGACGGGGGGAGCAGTACTTC
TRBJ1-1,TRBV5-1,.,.,CASSWGTRGTTEAFF,TGCGCCAGCAGCTGGGGGACAAGGGGTACGACTGAAGCTTTCTTT
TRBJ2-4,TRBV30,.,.,CAWSYQGPKNIQYF,TGTGCCTGGAGTTACCAGGGCCCCAAAAACATTCAGTACTTC
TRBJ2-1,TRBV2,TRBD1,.,CASRARDRGFGDEQFF,TGTGCCAGCAGGGCCCGGGACAGGGGATTTGGCGATGAGCAGTTCTTC
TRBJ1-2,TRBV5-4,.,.,CASSLDSLGSYTF,TGTGCCAGCAGCTTGGACAGCCTCGGGAGCTACACCTTC
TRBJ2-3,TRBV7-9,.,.,CASSLVTRAADTQYF,TGTGCCAGCAGCTTAGTAACTAGGGCGGCAGATACGCAGTATTTT
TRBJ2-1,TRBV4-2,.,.,CASSRPRGLENEQFF,TGTGCCAGCAGCCGACCGCGGGGGCTGGAAAATGAGCAGTTCTTC
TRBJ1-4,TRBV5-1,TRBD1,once,CASSLDRGQEKLFF,TGCGCCAGCAGCTTGGACAGGGGACAGGAAAAACTGTTTTTT
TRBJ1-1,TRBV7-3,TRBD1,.,CASSPGQGRTTEAFF,TGTGCCAGCAGCCCCGGACAGGGCAGAACAACTGAAGCTTTCTTT
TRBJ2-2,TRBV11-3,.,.,CASSLGQVPGELFF,TGTGCCAGCAGCTTAGGGCAAGTCCCCGGGGAGCTGTTTTTT
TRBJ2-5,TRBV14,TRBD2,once,CASSIAGGRETQYF,TGTGCCAGCAGCATAGCGGGGGGCCGAGAGACCCAGTACTTC
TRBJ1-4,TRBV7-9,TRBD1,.,CASSSATGGNEKLFF,TGTGCCAGCAGCTCGGCGACAGGGGGAAATGAAAAACTGTTTTTT
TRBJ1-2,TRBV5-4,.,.,CASSLAGISSYGYTF,TGTGCCAGCAGCTTAGCAGGGATTTCCTCCTATGGCTACACCTTC
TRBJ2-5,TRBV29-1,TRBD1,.,CSVGQGRGETQYF,TGCAGCGTGGGACAGGGGCGGGGAGAGACCCAGTACTTC
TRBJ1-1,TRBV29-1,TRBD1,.,CSAYRGLNTEAFF,TGCAGCGCATACAGGGGGCTGAACACTGAAGCTTTCTTT
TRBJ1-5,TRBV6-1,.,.,CASSLGHLNQPQHF,TGTGCCAGCTCCCTGGGGCACCTCAATCAGCCCCAGCATTTT
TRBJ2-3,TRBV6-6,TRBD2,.,CAIGGSGGGDTQYF,TGTGCCATTGGCGGGAGCGGGGGAGGGGATACGCAGTATTTT
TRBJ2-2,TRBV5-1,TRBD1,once,CASSRGDRGLTGELFF,TGCGCCAGCAGCCGAGGGGACAGGGGGCTTACCGGGGAGCTGTTTTTT
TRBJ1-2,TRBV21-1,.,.,CANPDSQANYGYTF,TGTGCCAACCCAGACAGCCAGGCGAACTATGGCTACACCTTC
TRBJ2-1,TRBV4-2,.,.,CASSQGGGRGNEQFF,TGTGCCAGCAGCCAAGGGGGGGGGCGGGGCAATGAGCAGTTCTTC
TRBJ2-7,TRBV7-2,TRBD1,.,CASSLPSLRDRGREQYF,TGTGCCAGCAGCTTACCGTCTCTGCGGGACAGGGGACGCGAGCAGTACTTC
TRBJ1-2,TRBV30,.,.,CALYRSPGYGYTF,TGTGCCTTGTACAGGAGCCCTGGGTATGGCTACACCTTC
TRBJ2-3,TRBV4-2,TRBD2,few,CASSQLAGGGDTQYF,TGTGCCAGCAGCCAACTAGCGGGGGGCGGAGATACGCAGTATTTT
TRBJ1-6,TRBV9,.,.,CASSTRQTGEHSPLHF,TGTGCCAGCAGCACCCGACAGACCGGAGAGCATTCACCCCTCCACTTT
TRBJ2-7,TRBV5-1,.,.,CASSLGQSDDEQYF,TGCGCCAGCAGCTTGGGACAGAGTGACGATGAGCAGTACTTC
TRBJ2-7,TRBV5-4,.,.,CASSAGGHEQYF,TGTGCCAGCAGCGCAGGGGGGCACGAGCAGTACTTC
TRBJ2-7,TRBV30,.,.,CAWSFGGTYYEQYF,TGTGCCTGGAGTTTCGGCGGGACGTACTACGAGCAGTACTTC
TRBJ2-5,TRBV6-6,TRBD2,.,CASSPISGGPEETQYF,TGTGCCAGCAGTCCTATTAGCGGGGGGCCTGAAGAGACCCAGTACTTC